The subject of this entry is one TCR beta chain. What it binds is not known. These data belong to a study of cytomegalovirus exposure and HLA in healthy donors. Study conclusions and caveats: In a later analysis, HLA-associated TCR beta chains were more clonally expanded than equally common others.

Researchers ran the PCR with 60 Vbeta and 13 Jbeta primers. The data were produced by immunoSEQ multiplex PCR, yet TCRdb's version contains in-frame clones alone and is incomplete. The data show about 95,000 clones, around 84% seen once. Donors sampled were nominally healthy, though unrecorded immune exposures were likely. CDR1 and CDR2 (germline): PRHDT, FYEKMQ (reference sequence). V lost 5 bases and J lost 3; bases outside the gene matches: 9. The CDR3 consists of 15 residues. This clonotype originated in a woman between 35 and 50 years old in good health and CMV-seropositive. The chain combines TRBV13 with TRBJ2-7, with 8 bases that match TRBD2. Sample: PBMCs. This CDR3 reads CASSPRGTRNYEQYF. The CDR3 DNA follows: TGTGCCAGCAGCCCGAGGGGGACTAGAAACTACGAGCAGTACTTC. Supplemented by reference TRBV13 and TRBJ2-7, the full variable domain reads AAGVIQSPRHLIKEKRETATLKCYPIPRHDTVYWYQQGPGQDPQFLISFYEKMQSDKGSIPDRFSAQQFSDYHSELNMSSLELGDSALYFCASSPRGTRNYEQYFGPGTRLTVT.